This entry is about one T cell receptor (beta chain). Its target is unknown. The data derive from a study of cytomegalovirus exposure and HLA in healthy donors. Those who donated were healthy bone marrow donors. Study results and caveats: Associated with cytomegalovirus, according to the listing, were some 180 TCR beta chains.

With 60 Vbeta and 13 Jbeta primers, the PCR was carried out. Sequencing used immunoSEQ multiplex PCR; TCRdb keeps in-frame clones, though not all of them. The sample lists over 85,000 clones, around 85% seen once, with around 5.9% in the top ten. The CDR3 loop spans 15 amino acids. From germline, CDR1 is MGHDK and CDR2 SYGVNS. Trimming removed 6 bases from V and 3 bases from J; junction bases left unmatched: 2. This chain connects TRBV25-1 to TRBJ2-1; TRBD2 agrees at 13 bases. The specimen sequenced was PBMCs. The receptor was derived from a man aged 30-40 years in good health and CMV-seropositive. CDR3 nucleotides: TGTGCCAGCAGCGGGACTAGCGGGAACTACAATGAGCAGTTCTTC. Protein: CASSGTSGNYNEQFF.